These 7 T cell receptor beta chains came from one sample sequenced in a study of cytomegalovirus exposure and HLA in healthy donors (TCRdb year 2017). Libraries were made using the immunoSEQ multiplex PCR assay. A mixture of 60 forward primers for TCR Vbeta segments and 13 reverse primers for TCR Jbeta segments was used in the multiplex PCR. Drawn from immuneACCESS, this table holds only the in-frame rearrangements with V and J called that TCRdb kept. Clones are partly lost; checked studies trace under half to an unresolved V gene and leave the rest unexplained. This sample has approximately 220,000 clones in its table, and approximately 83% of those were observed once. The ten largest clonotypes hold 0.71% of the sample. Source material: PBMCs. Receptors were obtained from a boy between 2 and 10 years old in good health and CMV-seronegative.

CDR3 nucleotides: TGCGCCAGCAGCTCACAAGGACAGTCTAGCACAGATACGCAGTATTTT. It yields the protein CASSSQGQSSTDTQYF. V is TRBV5-1 and J is TRBJ2-3; perhaps TRBD1 as D (6 bases). This CDR3 has 16 amino acids. Trimming shortened V by 3 bases and J by 0 bases, and 14 bases separated the two germline ends. Germline CDR1 SGHRS, CDR2 YFSETQ.

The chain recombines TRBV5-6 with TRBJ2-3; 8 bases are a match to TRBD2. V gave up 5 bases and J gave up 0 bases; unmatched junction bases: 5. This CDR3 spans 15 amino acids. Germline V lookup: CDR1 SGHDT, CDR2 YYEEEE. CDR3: CASRRAGVSTDTQYF. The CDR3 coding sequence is TGTGCCAGCAGACGAGCGGGAGTCAGCACAGATACGCAGTATTTT.

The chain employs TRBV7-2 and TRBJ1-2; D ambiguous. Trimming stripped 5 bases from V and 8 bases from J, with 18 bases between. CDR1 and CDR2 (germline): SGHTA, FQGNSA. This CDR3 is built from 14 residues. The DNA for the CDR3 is TGTGCCAGCAGCCCTCCTTTCGGCGGCGGGGGCTACACCTTC. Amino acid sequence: CASSPPFGGGGYTF.

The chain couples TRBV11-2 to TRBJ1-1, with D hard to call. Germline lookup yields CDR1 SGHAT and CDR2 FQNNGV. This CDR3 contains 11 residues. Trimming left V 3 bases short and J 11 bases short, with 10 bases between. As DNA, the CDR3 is TGTGCCAGCAGCTTGGCGGGAGGGGCTTTCTTT. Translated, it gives CASSLAGGAFF.

The CDR3 here is CASTPGTGGVQPQHF. CDR3 in DNA: TGTGCCAGTACCCCCGGGACAGGGGGCGTTCAGCCCCAGCATTTT. The genes are TRBV19 and TRBJ1-5; 12 bases match TRBD1. Unmatched junction bases numbered 7, after V lost 7 bases and J lost 6 bases. The CDR3 is 15 amino acids. Looked up from germline, CDR1 is LNHDA and CDR2 is SQIVND (reference sequence).

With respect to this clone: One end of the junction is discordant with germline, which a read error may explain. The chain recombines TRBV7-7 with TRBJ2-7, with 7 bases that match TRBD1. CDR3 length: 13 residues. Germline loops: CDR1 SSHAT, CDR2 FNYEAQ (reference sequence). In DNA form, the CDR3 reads TGTGCTAGCAGCCTCGGGACAGCCTACGAGCAGTACTTC. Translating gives CASSLGTAYEQYF.

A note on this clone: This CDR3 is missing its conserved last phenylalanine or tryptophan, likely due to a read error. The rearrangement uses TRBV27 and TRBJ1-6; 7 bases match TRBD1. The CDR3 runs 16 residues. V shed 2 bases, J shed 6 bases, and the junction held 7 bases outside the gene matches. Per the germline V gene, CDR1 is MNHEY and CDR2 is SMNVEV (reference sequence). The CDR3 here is CASSLAPRQGNSPLHL. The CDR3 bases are TGTGCCAGCAGTTTAGCACCACGACAGGGTAATTCACCCCTCCACCTT.